The 24 T cell receptor beta chains below were found in one sample sequenced in a study of CD8 T cells in Susac syndrome. Random-hexamer reverse transcription was applied to about 0.45 to 1 ug RNA. Using its own MiXCR run on the immunoSEQ multiplex PCR reads, TCRdb lists one record per CDR3 protein. The sample contains around 300,000 distinct CDR3 sequences, about 82% of which appear only once. Material for sequencing was CD8+ T cells from PBMCs. The origin of the receptors is a human donor with multiple sclerosis.

This clonotype appeared a few times. The gene calls are TRBV7-2 and TRBJ1-5; 9 bases agree with TRBD1. Germline CDR1 SGHTA, CDR2 FQGNSA. The CDR3 covers 14 residues. The V gene end was trimmed by 4 bases and the J gene end by 6 bases; junction bases not matched to a gene: 4. This CDR3 is CASSSGQGIQPQHF. The CDR3 region has the DNA TGTGCCAGCAGCTCAGGACAGGGGATTCAGCCCCAGCATTTT.

The chain links TRBV9 to TRBJ2-1; the D is unclear. The germline V and J ends were trimmed by 0 bases and 5 bases, with 0 bases remaining between them. Germline V gives CDR1 SGDLS, CDR2 YYNGEE. This CDR3 contains 11 residues. The CDR3 region has the DNA TGTGCCAGCAGCGTAGACAATGAGCAGTTCTTC. It yields the protein CASSVDNEQFF.

The V gene is TRBV12-3 or TRBV12-4, the J gene TRBJ2-5, with a tentative D call TRBD2 (5 bases). The CDR3 runs 14 residues. V shed 3 bases and J shed 2 bases, with 10 bases lying between them. Written as DNA, the CDR3 is TGTGCCAGCAGTTTTAAGAGCGGACAAGAGACCCAGTACTTC. Protein sequence: CASSFKSGQETQYF.

The chain is built from TRBV5-4 and TRBJ2-1; D not certain. Germline CDR1 and CDR2: SGHNT and YYREEE (reference sequence). CDR3 length equals 15 residues. V was shortened by 1 base and J by 5 bases, with 13 bases between the two germline ends. The CDR3 region is CASSLSWADHNEQFF. The CDR3 coding sequence is TGTGCCAGCAGCTTGTCTTGGGCGGACCACAATGAGCAGTTCTTC.

The chain couples TRBV4-2 to TRBJ2-6; D is possibly TRBD1 (7 bases). This CDR3 region has 17 residues. Germline CDR1 and CDR2: LGHNA and YNFKEQ. Between the trimmed V and J ends, which lost 1 base and 2 bases, there was a span of 12 bases. The CDR3 sequence: CASSQVEGATGANVLTF. CDR3 sequence (DNA): TGTGCCAGCAGCCAAGTGGAGGGGGCCACTGGGGCCAACGTCCTGACTTTC.

V and J are TRBV30 and TRBJ1-2, with D possibly TRBD1 on 6 matching bases. The CDR3 is made up of 16 amino acids. Trimming removed 1 base from V and 4 bases from J, with 19 bases in between. Germline CDR1 reads GTSNPN; CDR2 reads SVGIG (reference sequence). CDR3 DNA: TGTGCCTGGAGTGATCCCGACAGACCGGGGGCCTATGGCTACACCTTC. Translating it yields CAWSDPDRPGAYGYTF. Drawing the rest from reference TRBV30 and TRBJ1-2, the complete variable domain is SQTIHQWPATLVQPVGSPLSLECTVEGTSNPNLYWYRQAAGRGLQLLFYSVGIGQISSEVPQNLSASRPQDRQFILSSKKLLLSDSGFYLCAWSDPDRPGAYGYTFGSGTRLTVV.

The rearrangement links TRBV7-9 to TRBJ2-3; TRBD2 is a possible D gene (6 bases). The CDR3 is made up of 14 amino acids. The V and J ends lost 0 bases and 7 bases respectively, with 11 bases between them. Germline V lookup: CDR1 SEHNR, CDR2 FQNEAQ (reference sequence). CDR3 nucleotide sequence: TGTGCCAGCAGCTTAGCAGCGGGCAAGAATACGCAGTATTTT. Amino acid sequence: CASSLAAGKNTQYF.

The rearrangement uses TRBV19 and TRBJ2-7, with 9 bases lining up with TRBD1. Trimming removed 6 bases from V and 5 bases from J; junction bases left unmatched: 11. The CDR3 loop spans 15 amino acids. From germline, CDR1 is LNHDA and CDR2 SQIVND (reference sequence). Here the CDR3 reads CASSPTGTGTHEQYF. The CDR3 DNA reads as TGTGCCAGTAGCCCGACCGGGACAGGGACCCACGAGCAGTACTTC.

The rearrangement uses TRBV4-3 and TRBJ1-1, with D possibly TRBD1 on 5 matching bases. This CDR3 has 18 amino acids. Germline V gene lookup returns CDR1 LGHNA and CDR2 YSLEER. V was cut by 0 bases and J by 0 bases, with 17 bases left in between. Here the CDR3 DNA reads TGCGCCAGCAGCCAAGATGTCGCCGGCGGGGGACTGAACACTGAAGCTTTCTTT. Its translation: CASSQDVAGGGLNTEAFF.

The chain is built from TRBV30 and TRBJ2-1, with D unresolved. The V and J ends lost 4 bases and 6 bases respectively, with 13 bases between them. Looked up from germline, CDR1 is GTSNPN and CDR2 is SVGIG (reference sequence). The CDR3 covers 13 residues. CDR3 in amino acids: CAWTTGLGNEQFF. CDR3 DNA: TGTGCCTGGACTACGGGCTTGGGCAATGAGCAGTTCTTC.

The chain uses TRBV29-1 and TRBJ1-3, with no clear D. Germline-derived CDR1 and CDR2 are SQVTM and ANQGSEA. The CDR3 length is 12 residues. V was pared by 7 bases and J by 6 bases, with 13 bases between. DNA of the CDR3: TGCAGCGCCAGCGGGCTGCCAAACACCATATATTTT. The encoded protein is CSASGLPNTIYF.

This sequence joins TRBV27 and TRBJ2-1; 11 bases agree with TRBD2. V was clipped by 7 bases and J by 4 bases; unmatched bases: 6. This CDR3 has 15 amino acids. The germline V gene has CDR1 MNHEY and CDR2 SMNVEV (reference sequence). CDR3 DNA: TGTGCCAGCAACTCCGGGACTAGCGGTTACAATGAGCAGTTCTTC. Translated, it gives CASNSGTSGYNEQFF.

The rearrangement links TRBV28 to TRBJ2-1, with 8 positions matching TRBD2. The germline CDR1 and CDR2 sequences are MDHEN and SYDVKM. V trimming: 8 bases; J trimming: 3 bases; junction bases outside the gene matches: 3. The CDR3 runs to 13 residues. CDR3 DNA: TGTGCCAGCCGGGGGGGGAACTACAATGAGCAGTTCTTC. This codes for CASRGGNYNEQFF. The whole variable domain, remainder taken from reference TRBV28 and TRBJ2-1, is DVKVTQSSRYLVKRTGEKVFLECVQDMDHENMFWYRQDPGLGLRLIYFSYDVKMKEKGDIPEGYSVSREKKERFSLILESASTNQTSMYLCASRGGNYNEQFFGPGTRLTVL.

This clonotype was seen a handful of times. The DNA of the CDR3 is TGTGCCAGCAGTCAACGGGACAACTCCTACGAGCAGTACTTC. Translated: CASSQRDNSYEQYF. This chain connects TRBV6-2 or TRBV6-3 to TRBJ2-7; a possible D gene is TRBD1 (6 bases). The CDR3 loop spans 14 amino acids. Germline V CDR1 and CDR2: MNHEY, SVGEGT. The ends were cut back, 5 bases at V and 0 bases at J, with 11 bases in the middle.

CDR3 sequence: CAWSVHFVRNEQYF. CDR3 coding DNA: TGTGCCTGGAGTGTACACTTCGTACGCAACGAGCAGTACTTC. The J gene is TRBJ2-7, the V gene TRBV30; D remains unclear. The germline CDR1 and CDR2 sequences are GTSNPN and SVGIG (reference sequence). Trimming shortened V by 0 bases and J by 5 bases, and 14 bases separated the two germline ends. CDR3 length: 14 amino acids.

This chain joins TRBV9 and TRBJ2-7; D gene uncertain. Germline CDR1 and CDR2: SGDLS and YYNGEE. The CDR3 loop spans 15 amino acids. Trimming cost V 0 bases and J 0 bases, with 10 bases left between them. CDR3 in amino acids: CASSVGTVSSYEQYF. The CDR3 DNA sequence: TGTGCCAGCAGCGTAGGGACGGTAAGCTCCTACGAGCAGTACTTC.

V and J are TRBV4-3 and TRBJ2-3, with TRBD2 identical over 12 bases. V gave up 5 bases and J gave up 3 bases; unmatched junction bases: 12. The CDR3 loop spans 18 amino acids. Per the germline V gene, CDR1 is LGHNA and CDR2 is YSLEER. CDR3 in DNA: TGCGCCAGCAGCTCCTTGGCTAGCGGGAGGGCGTTAACAGATACGCAGTATTTT. Translation gives CASSSLASGRALTDTQYF.

This chain links TRBV25-1 with TRBJ1-1, with D perhaps TRBD1 (5 bases). This CDR3 has 19 residues. Trimming cost V 3 bases and J 4 bases, with 27 bases left between them. Germline V gives CDR1 MGHDK, CDR2 SYGVNS. The CDR3 reads CASSDSSVDVRGRATEAFF. CDR3 in DNA: TGTGCCAGCAGTGACTCAAGTGTGGACGTCCGGGGCAGGGCCACTGAAGCTTTCTTT.

The rearrangement uses TRBV3-1 and TRBJ2-2; a weak D match, TRBD2 (6 bases). Deletions cut 4 bases from V and 10 bases from J, with 16 bases between. Germline values: CDR1 LGHDT, CDR2 YNNKEL (reference sequence). This CDR3 contains 14 residues. CDR3 in amino acids: CASSPPRESAELFF. The DNA of the CDR3 is TGTGCCAGCAGCCCCCCCCGGGAGTCCGCGGAGCTGTTTTTT.

This sequence joins TRBV7-2 and TRBJ2-1; 8 bases agree with TRBD2. With V trimmed by 2 bases and J by 8 bases, 8 bases remained unmatched. The CDR3 is 15 amino acids. Germline values: CDR1 SGHTA, CDR2 FQGNSA. CDR3 amino acids: CASSLPETSDDEQFF. CDR3 bases: TGTGCCAGCAGCTTACCTGAGACTAGCGACGATGAGCAGTTCTTC.

The sample holds a few counts of this clonotype. The J gene is TRBJ2-1, the V gene TRBV4-1, with no clear D. V lost 0 bases and J 9 bases, leaving 6 bases between the germline ends. The CDR3 sequence is 12 residues long. Germline CDR1 and CDR2: MGHRA and YSYEKL. The CDR3: CASSQDRREQFF. The CDR3 region has the DNA TGCGCCAGCAGCCAAGATAGGCGTGAGCAGTTCTTC.

This sequence joins TRBV5-1 and TRBJ2-3; 10 positions agree with TRBD2. The germline gives CDR1 SGHRS, CDR2 YFSETQ. The CDR3 is 16 amino acids. The ends lost 1 base at V and 1 base at J; junction bases unmatched: 3. The CDR3 DNA reads TGCGCCAGCAGCTTGAGGACTAGCGGTCGCACAGATACGCAGTATTTT. The encoded protein is CASSLRTSGRTDTQYF.

The sample holds one count of this clonotype. V is TRBV27 and J is TRBJ1-2; 10 positions agree with TRBD1. Trimming cost V 7 bases and J 7 bases; bases outside gene matches: 3. The CDR3 contains 12 residues. CDR1 and CDR2 (germline): MNHEY, SMNVEV (reference sequence). CDR3 DNA: TGTGCCAGCAAGACAGGGGGCAGTGGCTACACCTTC. Its translation is CASKTGGSGYTF.

The gene calls are TRBV30 and TRBJ2-3; no firm D call. V lost 2 bases, J lost 6 bases, and 9 bases lay in between. The CDR3 sequence is 12 residues long. The V gene's germline CDR1 is GTSNPN and CDR2 SVGIG (reference sequence). CDR3 DNA sequence: TGTGCCTGGAGTCGGTCCGTGGATACGCAGTATTTT. It encodes CAWSRSVDTQYF. The full variable domain, its missing parts supplied by reference TRBV30 and TRBJ2-3, is SQTIHQWPATLVQPVGSPLSLECTVEGTSNPNLYWYRQAAGRGLQLLFYSVGIGQISSEVPQNLSASRPQDRQFILSSKKLLLSDSGFYLCAWSRSVDTQYFGPGTRLTVL.